A selection of T cell receptor beta chains follows, all from one sample in a study of persistence of HIV-infected CD4 T cells. Their target antigens are unknown. The table came from immunoSEQ multiplex PCR; TCRdb's copy has only in-frame clones and leaves some out. Of 35,000 to 45,000 clones in the sample, roughly 84% were seen once. This specimen consisted of cultured CD4+ T cells from PBMCs, obtained from a patient who received antiretroviral therapy. The receptors were sampled from an adult with HIV. The donor label of this sample is uncertain. The CDR3 runs from the conserved cysteine through the conserved F or W. Fields, in order: V gene, J gene, clone size, CDR3 length, D gene, CDR3 DNA, CDR3 protein. D genes are given only for firm matches. Rows give clone size only sometimes, using once, few, many, or a class for an expanded clone.

>TRBV28|TRBJ1-2|-|16|TRBD1
TGTGCCAGCAGTTTTTTCGGGACAGGGGGGAACTATGGCTACACCTTC
CASSFFGTGGNYGYTF
>TRBV19|TRBJ2-7|-|13|-
TGTGCCAGTAGTAACTCAGGGCTCCTCGAGCAGTACTTC
CASSNSGLLEQYF
>TRBV21-1|TRBJ1-5|few|16|-
TGTGCCAGCAGCGATAACAGGGGCGAGGGCAATCAGCCCCAGCATTTT
CASSDNRGEGNQPQHF
>TRBV28|TRBJ1-2|-|15|TRBD1
TGTGCCAGCCTCAAGGGCAGGGGGCAAGGCTATGGCTACACCTTC
CASLKGRGQGYGYTF
>TRBV6-4|TRBJ1-1|few|13|-
TGTGCCAGCAGCCGGACAGAGAACACTGAAGCTTTCTTT
CASSRTENTEAFF
>TRBV27|TRBJ1-1|-|13|-
TGTGCCAGCAGTTTATTTCGAAGCACTGAAGCTTTCTTT
CASSLFRSTEAFF
>TRBV2|TRBJ2-1|-|15|-
TGTGCCAGCAACCCCCGAATATCGGGATACAATGAGCAGTTCTTC
CASNPRISGYNEQFF
>TRBV28|TRBJ2-7|-|14|-
TGTGCCAGCAGTCACCGACTGACGTCCTACGAGCAGTACTTC
CASSHRLTSYEQYF
>TRBV28|TRBJ1-5|-|13|-
TGTGCCAGTTTGGGGAAGGCTTGGGGCCCCCAGCATTTT
CASLGKAWGPQHF
>TRBV7-2|TRBJ1-6|once|14|-
TGTGCCAGCAGCTTAAGGGAACCCAATTCACCCCTCCACTTT
CASSLREPNSPLHF
>TRBV5-4|TRBJ2-7|-|16|TRBD1
TGTGCCAGCAGCTGGGGGGCCCACAGGGGGCTAGGCGAGCAGTACTTC
CASSWGAHRGLGEQYF
>TRBV7-9|TRBJ2-2|-|15|-
TGTGCCAGCAGCTTAGCTCCTGCGAACACCGGGGAGCTGTTTTTT
CASSLAPANTGELFF
>TRBV15|TRBJ2-3|-|16|-
TGTGCCACCAGCAGAGGGGGTAGGGGTTACACAGATACGCAGTATTTT
CATSRGGRGYTDTQYF
>TRBV5-1|TRBJ1-2|-|17|-
TGCGCCAGCAGCAAATCGGGAGGAGATGCAGCTAACTATGGCTACACCTTC
CASSKSGGDAANYGYTF
>TRBV11-3|TRBJ2-2|-|13|-
TGTGCCAGCAGCTTACACGAGTCCGGGGAGCTGTTTTTT
CASSLHESGELFF
>TRBV2|TRBJ2-3|-|15|TRBD2
TGTGCCAGCAGCCCTAGCGGGGGGAACACAGATACGCAGTATTTT
CASSPSGGNTDTQYF
>TRBV12-3/TRBV12-4|TRBJ1-1|-|13|-
TGTGCCAGCAGCTTAACAGGGAGTACTGAAGCTTTCTTT
CASSLTGSTEAFF
>TRBV7-9|TRBJ2-7|-|11|-
TGTGCCAGCAGCTTTAGGGGAAGGCAGTACTTC
CASSFRGRQYF
>TRBV15|TRBJ1-2|-|12|-
TGTGCCACCAGCAGAGTAGGGACCGGCTACACCTTC
CATSRVGTGYTF
>TRBV5-6|TRBJ1-1|-|14|-
TGTGCCAGCAGCTTGTTACAGGGAGTCCCCGAGGCTTTCTTT
CASSLLQGVPEAFF
>TRBV27|TRBJ1-6|-|16|-
TGTGCCAGCAGTCCTACTTGGGGTACTTATAATTCACCCCTCCACTTT
CASSPTWGTYNSPLHF
>TRBV5-1|TRBJ2-7|-|15|TRBD1
TGCGCCAGCAGCTCGGCGACAGGGAGTAGTTTCGAGCAGTACTTC
CASSSATGSSFEQYF
>TRBV3-1/TRBV3-2|TRBJ2-1|-|11|-
TGTGCCAGCAGCCAGAATAGCGAGCAGTTCTTC
CASSQNSEQFF
>TRBV6-5|TRBJ2-3|-|16|TRBD2
TGTGCCAGCAGTTACCTAGCGGGGGGGCCCGCAGATACGCAGTATTTT
CASSYLAGGPADTQYF
>TRBV7-8|TRBJ1-4|-|15|-
TGTGCCAGCAGCTCGGCAGGGTCGTCTAATGAAAAACTGTTTTTT
CASSSAGSSNEKLFF
>TRBV29-1|TRBJ2-3|once|14|-
TGCAGCGCCCGGCAGGCAGGAGGTACAGATACGCAGTATTTT
CSARQAGGTDTQYF
>TRBV6-1|TRBJ2-7|-|14|-
TGTGCCAGCAGTGAAGCTTGGCAGGGCTACGAGCAGTACTTC
CASSEAWQGYEQYF
>TRBV5-4|TRBJ2-5|-|15|-
TGTGCCAGCAGCTTTCGGAATGTGGGAGGAGAGACCCAGTACTTC
CASSFRNVGGETQYF
>TRBV7-9|TRBJ2-3|-|12|-
TGTGCCAGCCAGGGGGGCGGGGATACGCAGTATTTT
CASQGGGDTQYF
>TRBV25-1|TRBJ2-3|-|13|-
TGTGCCAGCAGTGAATCTTGGACAGATACGCAGTATTTT
CASSESWTDTQYF
>TRBV7-9|TRBJ1-4|few|15|TRBD1
TGTGCCAGCAGCTTGTCGGGACAGTTTAATGAAAAACTGTTTTTT
CASSLSGQFNEKLFF
>TRBV7-2|TRBJ1-4|-|16|TRBD1
TGTGCCAGCAGCTCCCTGGAGGGGGCCTGGGGTGAAAAACTGTTTTTT
CASSSLEGAWGEKLFF
>TRBV3-1/TRBV3-2|TRBJ1-1|once|12|-
TGTGCCAGCAGCCAAGCCGGCTCGCAAGCTTTCTTT
CASSQAGSQAFF
>TRBV3-1/TRBV3-2|TRBJ2-2|-|16|TRBD2
TGTGCCAGCAGCAAAAGACTAGCGGGGAACACCGGGGAGCTGTTTTTT
CASSKRLAGNTGELFF
>TRBV2|TRBJ1-3|-|17|-
TGTGCCAGCAGTGAAGGGGGAACCCGTATCTCTGGAAACACCATATATTTT
CASSEGGTRISGNTIYF
>TRBV5-6|TRBJ2-7|once|15|TRBD1
TGTGCCAGCATCCAGGGACAGGGGAGGCTCTACGAGCAGTACTTC
CASIQGQGRLYEQYF
>TRBV6-4|TRBJ2-7|-|17|-
TGTGCCAGCGACCCCCTACGCAGGACAGAGCTTCTCTACGAGCAGTACTTC
CASDPLRRTELLYEQYF
>TRBV7-7|TRBJ2-7|-|15|-
TGTGCCAGCAGCCCCCAACCGGGAAACCCGGGGGAGCAGTACTTC
CASSPQPGNPGEQYF
>TRBV15|TRBJ1-1|-|13|-
TGTGCCACCAGCAGAGATTTTGGGACTGAAGCTTTCTTT
CATSRDFGTEAFF
>TRBV7-8|TRBJ2-3|-|15|-
TGTGCCAGCAGCTTAGTTAGGGGGGGCACAGATACGCAGTATTTT
CASSLVRGGTDTQYF